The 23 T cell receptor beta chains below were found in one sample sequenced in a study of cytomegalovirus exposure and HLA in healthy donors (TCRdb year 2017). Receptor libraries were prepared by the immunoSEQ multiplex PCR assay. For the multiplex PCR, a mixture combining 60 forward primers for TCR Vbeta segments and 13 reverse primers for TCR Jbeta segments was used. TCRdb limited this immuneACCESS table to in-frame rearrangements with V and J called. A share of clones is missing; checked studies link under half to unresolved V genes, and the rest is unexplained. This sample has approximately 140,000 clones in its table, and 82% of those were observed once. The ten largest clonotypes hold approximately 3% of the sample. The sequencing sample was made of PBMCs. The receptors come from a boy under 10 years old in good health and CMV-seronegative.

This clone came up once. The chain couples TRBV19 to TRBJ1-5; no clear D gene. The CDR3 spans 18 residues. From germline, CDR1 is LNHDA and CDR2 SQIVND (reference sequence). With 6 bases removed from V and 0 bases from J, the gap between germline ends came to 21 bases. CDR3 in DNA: TGTGCCAGTAGAAAGAGGGTTGGTACGAGGCCTAGCAATCAGCCCCAGCATTTT. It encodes CASRKRVGTRPSNQPQHF.

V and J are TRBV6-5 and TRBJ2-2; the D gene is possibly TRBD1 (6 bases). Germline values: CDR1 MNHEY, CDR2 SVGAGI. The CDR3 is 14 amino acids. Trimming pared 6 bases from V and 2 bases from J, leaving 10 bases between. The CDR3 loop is CASSRDINTGELFF. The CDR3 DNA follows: TGTGCCAGCAGCCGGGACATTAACACCGGGGAGCTGTTTTTT.

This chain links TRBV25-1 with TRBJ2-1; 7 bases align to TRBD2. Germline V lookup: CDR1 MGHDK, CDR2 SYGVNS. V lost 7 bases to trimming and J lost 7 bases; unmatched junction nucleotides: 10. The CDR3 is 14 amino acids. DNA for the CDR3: TGTGCCAGCATAGGGAGGGGATCCTGGAATGAGCAGTTCTTC. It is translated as CASIGRGSWNEQFF.

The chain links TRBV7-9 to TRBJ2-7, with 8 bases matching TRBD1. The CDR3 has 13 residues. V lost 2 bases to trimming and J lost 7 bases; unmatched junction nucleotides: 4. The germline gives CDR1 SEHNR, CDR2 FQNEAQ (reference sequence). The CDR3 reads CASSLPGGGEQYV. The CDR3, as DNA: TGTGCCAGCAGCTTACCAGGGGGCGGAGAGCAGTACGTC.

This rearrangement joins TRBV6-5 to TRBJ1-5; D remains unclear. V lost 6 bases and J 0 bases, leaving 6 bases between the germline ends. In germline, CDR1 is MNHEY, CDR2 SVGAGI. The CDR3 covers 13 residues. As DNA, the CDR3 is TGTGCCAGCAGCCGGGGTAGCAATCAGCCCCAGCATTTT. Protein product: CASSRGSNQPQHF.

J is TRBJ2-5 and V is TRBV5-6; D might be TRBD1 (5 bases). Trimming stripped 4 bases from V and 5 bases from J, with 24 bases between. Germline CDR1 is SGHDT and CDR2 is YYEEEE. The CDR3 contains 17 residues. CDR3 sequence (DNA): TGTGCCAGCAGCAGGACCAGGGTGCTCGGCCTTGGGGAGACCCAGTACTTC. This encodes CASSRTRVLGLGETQYF.

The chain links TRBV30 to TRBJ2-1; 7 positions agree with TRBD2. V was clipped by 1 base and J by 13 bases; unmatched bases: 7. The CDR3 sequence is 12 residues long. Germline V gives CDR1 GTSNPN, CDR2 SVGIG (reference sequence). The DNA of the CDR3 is TGTGCCTGGAGTGCCCTAGCGGACCTACAGTTCTTC. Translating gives CAWSALADLQFF.

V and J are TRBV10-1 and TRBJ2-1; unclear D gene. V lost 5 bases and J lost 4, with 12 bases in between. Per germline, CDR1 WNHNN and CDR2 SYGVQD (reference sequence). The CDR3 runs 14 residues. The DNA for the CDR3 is TGCGCCAGCAGTAACCGGGTCGAATACAATGAGCAGTTCTTC. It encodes CASSNRVEYNEQFF.

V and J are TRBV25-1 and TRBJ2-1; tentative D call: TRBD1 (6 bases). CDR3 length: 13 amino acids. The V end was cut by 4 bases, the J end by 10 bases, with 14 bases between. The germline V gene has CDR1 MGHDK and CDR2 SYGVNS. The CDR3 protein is CASSGGTIWEQFF. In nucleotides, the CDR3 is TGTGCCAGCAGTGGGGGGACAATCTGGGAGCAGTTCTTC.

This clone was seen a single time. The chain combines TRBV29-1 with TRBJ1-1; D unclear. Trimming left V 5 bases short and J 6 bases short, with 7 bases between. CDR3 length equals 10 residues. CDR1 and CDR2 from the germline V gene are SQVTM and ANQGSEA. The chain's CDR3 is CSVLGSEAFF. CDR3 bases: TGCAGCGTTCTGGGCTCTGAAGCTTTCTTT.

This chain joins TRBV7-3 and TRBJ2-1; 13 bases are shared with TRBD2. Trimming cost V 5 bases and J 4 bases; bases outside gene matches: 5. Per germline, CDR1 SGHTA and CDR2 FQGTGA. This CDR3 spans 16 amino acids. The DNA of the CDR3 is TGTGCCAGCAGCCTACTAGCGGGAGGGGGTTACAATGAGCAGTTCTTC. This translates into CASSLLAGGGYNEQFF. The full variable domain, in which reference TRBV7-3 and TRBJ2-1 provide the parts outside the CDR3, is GAGVSQTPSNKVTEKGKYVELRCDPISGHTALYWYRQSLGQGPEFLIYFQGTGAADDSGLPNDRFFAVRPEGSVSTLKIQRTERGDSAVYLCASSLLAGGGYNEQFFGPGTRLTVL.

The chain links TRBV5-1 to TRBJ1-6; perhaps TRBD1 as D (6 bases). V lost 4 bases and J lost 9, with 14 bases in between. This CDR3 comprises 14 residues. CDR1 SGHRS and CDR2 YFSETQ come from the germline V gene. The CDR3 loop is CASSLDRTGSPLHF. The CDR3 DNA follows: TGCGCCAGCAGCCTTGACAGGACGGGTTCACCCCTCCACTTT.

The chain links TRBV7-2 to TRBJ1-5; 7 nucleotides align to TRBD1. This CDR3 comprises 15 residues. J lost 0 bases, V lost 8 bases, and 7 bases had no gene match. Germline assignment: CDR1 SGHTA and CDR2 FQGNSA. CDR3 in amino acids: CASAATGNSNQPQHF. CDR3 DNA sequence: TGTGCCAGCGCCGCGACAGGGAATAGCAATCAGCCCCAGCATTTT.

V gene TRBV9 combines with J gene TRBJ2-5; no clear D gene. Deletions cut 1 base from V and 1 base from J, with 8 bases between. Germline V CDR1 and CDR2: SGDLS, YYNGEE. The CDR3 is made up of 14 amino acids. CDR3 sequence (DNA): TGTGCCAGCAGCGTAACCGGTTCCCAAGAGACCCAGTACTTC. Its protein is CASSVTGSQETQYF.

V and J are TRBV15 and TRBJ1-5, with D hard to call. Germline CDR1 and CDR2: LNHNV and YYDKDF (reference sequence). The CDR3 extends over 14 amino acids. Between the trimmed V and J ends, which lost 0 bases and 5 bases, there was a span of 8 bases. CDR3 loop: CATSRDSGHQPQHF. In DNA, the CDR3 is TGTGCCACCAGCAGAGATTCCGGTCATCAGCCCCAGCATTTT.

The CDR3 region is CASSLGGTTDNEQFF. CDR3 sequence (DNA): TGCGCCAGCAGCTTGGGCGGGACTACAGACAATGAGCAGTTCTTC. V is TRBV5-1 and J is TRBJ2-1; 7 bases are a match to TRBD2. There are 15 residues in the CDR3. V lost 0 bases to trimming and J lost 5 bases; unmatched junction nucleotides: 5. Germline assignment: CDR1 SGHRS and CDR2 YFSETQ.

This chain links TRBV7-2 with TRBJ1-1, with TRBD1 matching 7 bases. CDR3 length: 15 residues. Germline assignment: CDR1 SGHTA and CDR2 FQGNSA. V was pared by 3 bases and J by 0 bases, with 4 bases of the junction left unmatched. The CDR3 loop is CASSFSTGMNTEAFF. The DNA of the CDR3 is TGTGCCAGCAGCTTCTCGACAGGGATGAACACTGAAGCTTTCTTT. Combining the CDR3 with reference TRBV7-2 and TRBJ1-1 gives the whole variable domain GAGVSQSPSNKVTEKGKDVELRCDPISGHTALYWYRQSLGQGLEFLIYFQGNSAPDKSGLPSDRFSAERTGGSVSTLTIQRTQQEDSAVYLCASSFSTGMNTEAFFGQGTRLTVV.

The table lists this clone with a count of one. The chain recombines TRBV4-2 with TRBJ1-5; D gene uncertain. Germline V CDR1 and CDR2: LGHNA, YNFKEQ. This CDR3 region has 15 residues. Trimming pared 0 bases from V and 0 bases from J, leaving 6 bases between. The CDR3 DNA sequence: TGTGCCAGCAGCCAAGATTCGGGTAGCAATCAGCCCCAGCATTTT. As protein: CASSQDSGSNQPQHF.

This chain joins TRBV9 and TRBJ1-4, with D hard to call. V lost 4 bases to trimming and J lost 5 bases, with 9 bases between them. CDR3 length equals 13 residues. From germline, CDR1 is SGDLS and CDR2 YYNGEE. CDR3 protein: CASSIRLNEKLFF. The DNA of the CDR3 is TGTGCCAGCAGCATTCGACTAAATGAAAAACTGTTTTTT.

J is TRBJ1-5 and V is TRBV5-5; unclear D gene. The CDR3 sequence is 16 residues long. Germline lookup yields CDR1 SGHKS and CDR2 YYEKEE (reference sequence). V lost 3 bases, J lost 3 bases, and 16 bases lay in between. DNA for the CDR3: TGTGCCAGCAGCTCCACGGCCGGAGGGTCCAATCAGCCCCAGCATTTT. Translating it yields CASSSTAGGSNQPQHF. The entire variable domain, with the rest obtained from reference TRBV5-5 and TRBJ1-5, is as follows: DAGVTQSPTHLIKTRGQQVTLRCSPISGHKSVSWYQQVLGQGPQFIFQYYEKEERGRGNFPDRFSARQFPNYSSELNVNALLLGDSALYLCASSSTAGGSNQPQHFGDGTRLSIL.

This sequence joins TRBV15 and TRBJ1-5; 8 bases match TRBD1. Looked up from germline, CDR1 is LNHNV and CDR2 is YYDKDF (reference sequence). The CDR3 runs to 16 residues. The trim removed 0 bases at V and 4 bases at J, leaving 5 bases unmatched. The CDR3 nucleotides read TGTGCCACCAGCAGAGAGGCCGGGACAGGTAATCAGCCCCAGCATTTT. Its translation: CATSREAGTGNQPQHF.

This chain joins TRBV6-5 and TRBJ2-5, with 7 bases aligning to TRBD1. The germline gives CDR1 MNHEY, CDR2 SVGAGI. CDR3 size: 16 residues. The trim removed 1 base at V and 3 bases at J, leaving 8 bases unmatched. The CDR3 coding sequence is TGTGCCAGCAGTTACTTCACCGGGACAGCTAAAGAGACCCAGTACTTC. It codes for CASSYFTGTAKETQYF.

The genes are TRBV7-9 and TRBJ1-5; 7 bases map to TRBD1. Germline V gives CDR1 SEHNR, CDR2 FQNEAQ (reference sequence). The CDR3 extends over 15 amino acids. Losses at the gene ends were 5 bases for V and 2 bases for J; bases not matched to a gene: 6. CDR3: CASSLQGSGNQPQHF. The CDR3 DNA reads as TGTGCCAGCAGCCTACAGGGGTCTGGCAATCAGCCCCAGCATTTT.